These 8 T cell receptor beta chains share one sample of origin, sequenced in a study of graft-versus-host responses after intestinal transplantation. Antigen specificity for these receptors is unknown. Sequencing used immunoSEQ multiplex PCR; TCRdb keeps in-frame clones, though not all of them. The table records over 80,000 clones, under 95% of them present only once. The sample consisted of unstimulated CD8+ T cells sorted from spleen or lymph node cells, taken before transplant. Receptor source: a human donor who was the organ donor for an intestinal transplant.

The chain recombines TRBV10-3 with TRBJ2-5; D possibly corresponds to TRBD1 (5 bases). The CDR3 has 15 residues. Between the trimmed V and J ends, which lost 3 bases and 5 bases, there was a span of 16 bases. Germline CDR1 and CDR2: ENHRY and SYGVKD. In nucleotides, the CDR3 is TGTGCCATCAGTGAAATTTGGGTAAAGGGGGAGACCCAGTACTTC. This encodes CAISEIWVKGETQYF.

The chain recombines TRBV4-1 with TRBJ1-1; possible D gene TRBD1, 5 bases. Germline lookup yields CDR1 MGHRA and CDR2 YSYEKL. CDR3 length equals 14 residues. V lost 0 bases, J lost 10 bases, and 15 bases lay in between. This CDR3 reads CASSQDVIRTPAFF. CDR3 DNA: TGCGCCAGCAGCCAAGACGTCATAAGGACACCAGCTTTCTTT.

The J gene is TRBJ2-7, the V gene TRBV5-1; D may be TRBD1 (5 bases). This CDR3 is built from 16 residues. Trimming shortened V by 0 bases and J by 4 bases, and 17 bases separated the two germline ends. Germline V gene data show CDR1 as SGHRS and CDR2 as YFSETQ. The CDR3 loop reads CASSLEGVSLLYEQYF. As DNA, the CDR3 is TGCGCCAGCAGCTTGGAAGGGGTCTCCCTCCTTTACGAGCAGTACTTC.

Here the CDR3 reads CSVEEGTGGTQYF. The CDR3 coding sequence is TGCAGCGTTGAAGAGGGGACAGGTGGGACCCAGTACTTC. The V gene is TRBV29-1, the J gene TRBJ2-5; 8 bases fit TRBD1. Germline CDR1 is SQVTM and CDR2 is ANQGSEA. Unmatched junction bases numbered 4, after V lost 0 bases and J lost 7 bases. This CDR3 region has 13 residues.

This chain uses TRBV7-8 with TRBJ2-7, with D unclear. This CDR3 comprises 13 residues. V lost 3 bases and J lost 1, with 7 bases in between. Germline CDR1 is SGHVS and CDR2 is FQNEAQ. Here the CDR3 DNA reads TGTGCCAGCAGCTTTAACAGTTCCTACGAGCAGTACTTC. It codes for CASSFNSSYEQYF.

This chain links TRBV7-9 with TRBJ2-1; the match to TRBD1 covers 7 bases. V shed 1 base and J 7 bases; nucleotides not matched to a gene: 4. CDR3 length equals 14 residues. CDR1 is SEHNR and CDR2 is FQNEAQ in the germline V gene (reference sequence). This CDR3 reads CASSLEGQQNEQFF. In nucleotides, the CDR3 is TGTGCCAGCAGCTTAGAGGGACAGCAGAATGAGCAGTTCTTC. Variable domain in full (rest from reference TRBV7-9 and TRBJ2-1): DTGVSQNPRHKITKRGQNVTFRCDPISEHNRLYWYRQTLGQGPEFLTYFQNEAQLEKSRLLSDRFSAERPKGSFSTLEIQRTEQGDSAMYLCASSLEGQQNEQFFGPGTRLTVL.

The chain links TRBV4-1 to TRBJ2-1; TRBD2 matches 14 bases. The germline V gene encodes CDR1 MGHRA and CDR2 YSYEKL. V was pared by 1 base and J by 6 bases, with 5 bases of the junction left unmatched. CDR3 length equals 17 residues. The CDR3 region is CASSQAPGLAGGNEQFF. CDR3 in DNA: TGCGCCAGCAGCCAAGCTCCCGGACTAGCGGGGGGCAATGAGCAGTTCTTC.

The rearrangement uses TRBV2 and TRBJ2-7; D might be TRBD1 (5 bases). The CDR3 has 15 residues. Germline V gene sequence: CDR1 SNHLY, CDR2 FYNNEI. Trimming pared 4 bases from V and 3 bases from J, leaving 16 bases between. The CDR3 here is CASSAFYRRLYEQYF. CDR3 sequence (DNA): TGTGCCAGCAGTGCGTTTTACAGGAGACTCTACGAGCAGTACTTC.